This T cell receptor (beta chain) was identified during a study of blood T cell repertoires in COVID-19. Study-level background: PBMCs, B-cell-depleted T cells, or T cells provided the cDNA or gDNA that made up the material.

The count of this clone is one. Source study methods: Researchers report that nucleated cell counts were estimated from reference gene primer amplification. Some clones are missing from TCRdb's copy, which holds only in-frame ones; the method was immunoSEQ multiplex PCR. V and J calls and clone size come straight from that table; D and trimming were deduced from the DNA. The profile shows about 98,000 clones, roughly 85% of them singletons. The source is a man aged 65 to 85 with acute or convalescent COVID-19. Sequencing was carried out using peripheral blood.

This CDR3 is CASSLEGDGTYGYTF. The CDR3 region has the DNA TGCGCCAGCAGCTTGGAGGGGGACGGGACCTATGGCTACACCTTC. J is TRBJ1-2 and V is TRBV5-1; D perhaps matches TRBD1 (6 bases). The V and J ends lost 0 bases and 4 bases respectively, with 13 bases between them. Germline V gives CDR1 SGHRS, CDR2 YFSETQ. The CDR3 spans 15 residues.